The T cell receptor (beta chain) under discussion was sequenced for a study of blood T cell repertoires in COVID-19. For the study at large: Whether acute or convalescent, the COVID-19 samples came from the United States, Italy and Spain. Sources were T cells, B-cell-depleted T cells, or PBMCs; the material itself was cDNA or gDNA.

The CDR3 contains 17 residues. Trimming removed 3 bases from V and 1 base from J, with 13 bases in between. The germline V gene encodes CDR1 LNHDA and CDR2 SQIVND (reference sequence). In the original processing: By means of reference gene primer amplification, nucleated cell counts were estimated. The method was immunoSEQ multiplex PCR; TCRdb's version includes in-frame clones alone and lacks a portion of them. V and J calls and clone size are copied from that table; D and trimming were computed from the DNA. This table has tens of thousands of clones, around 83% appearing once. The rearrangement links TRBV19 to TRBJ1-6; tentative D call: TRBD1 (6 bases). Sequencing was carried out using peripheral blood. This TCR derives from a human donor in a cohort sampled during active COVID-19. The CDR3 DNA follows: TGTGCCAGTAGTATGGACCGACAGGAGTCCTATAATTCACCCCTCCACTTT. Its protein product is CASSMDRQESYNSPLHF.